This section outlines one TCR beta chain sequence together with its context. What it recognizes is unknown. From germline, CDR1 is SGHRS and CDR2 YFSETQ. CDR3 size: 17 residues. This sample is drawn from a study of CXCR3-negative and CXCR3-positive naive CD8 T cells. Whole-study context: Summed over all libraries, TRB reads came to roughly 140 million, with about 1.5 +/- 0.3 million per library.

UMI-labeled TRB cDNA libraries were prepared by 5' RACE. TCRdb reprocessed the 5' RACE reads and reports one entry per CDR3 protein, with no DNA. Here the sample table reports around 160,000 distinct CDR3 sequences. Study results and limitations: TRBV-TRBJ usage was alike in naive CXCR3-negative and CXCR3-positive cells but differed in memory cells. Comparison of naive cells showed more hydrophobic TRB CDR3s in CXCR3-positive than in CXCR3-negative naive cells. Cryopreserved cells showed partially decreased CXCR3 expression, and most assays used fresh PBMCs.

Every CD8+ subset sample held a few hundred thousand flow-sorted cells, done in triplicate. Input material: naive CXCR3+ CD8+ T cells from blood. Noted subset: CD45RO-CCR7+CD27+CD95- naive CD8+ T cells expressing CXCR3 (TNR3+). The J gene is TRBJ2-2, the V gene TRBV5-1; with no DNA, the TCRdb D assignment of TRBD1 cannot be verified. The receptor comes from a human donor in good health. Some clones in this sample may be carry-over from other donors' samples. CDR3 loop: CASSLLGGSPNTGELFF.